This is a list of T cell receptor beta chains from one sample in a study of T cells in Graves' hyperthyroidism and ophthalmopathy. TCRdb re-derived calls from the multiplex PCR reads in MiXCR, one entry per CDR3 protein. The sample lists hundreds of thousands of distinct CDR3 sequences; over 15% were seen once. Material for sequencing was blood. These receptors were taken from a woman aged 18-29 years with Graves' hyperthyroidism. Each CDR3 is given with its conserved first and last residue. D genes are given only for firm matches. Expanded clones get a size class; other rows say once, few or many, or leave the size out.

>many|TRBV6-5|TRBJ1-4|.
TGTGCCAGCAGTTACGTTAGGCAGCGAGAAAAACTGTTTTTT
CASSYVRQREKLFF
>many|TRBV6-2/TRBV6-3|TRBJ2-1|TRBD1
TGTGCCAGCAGCTCCCAGGGACAGGGTTACAATGAGCAGTTCTTC
CASSSQGQGYNEQFF
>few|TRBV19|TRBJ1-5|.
TGTGCCAGTAGTACCGCCGGGATTAGCAATCAGCCCCAGCATTTT
CASSTAGISNQPQHF
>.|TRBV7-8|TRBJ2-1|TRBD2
TGTGCCAGCAGCTTATTTAGCGGGAGCTCCTCCAATGAGCAGTTCTTC
CASSLFSGSSSNEQFF
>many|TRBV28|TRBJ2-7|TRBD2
TGTGCCAGCAGTCCGCCGGGACTAGCTATGGCCTACGAGCAGTACTTC
CASSPPGLAMAYEQYF
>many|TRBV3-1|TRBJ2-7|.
TGTGCCAGCAGCCGCGGGGTCGGGACCGAGTACTACGAGCAGTACTTC
CASSRGVGTEYYEQYF
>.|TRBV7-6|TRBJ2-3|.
TGTGCCAGCAGCCGAGAGATGGGACTCAAGGGGGATACGCAGTATTTT
CASSREMGLKGDTQYF
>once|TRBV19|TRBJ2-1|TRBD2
TGTGCCAGTAAGCTAGCGGGGGGGAGTTCCTACAATGAGCAGTTCTTC
CASKLAGGSSYNEQFF
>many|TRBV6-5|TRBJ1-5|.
TGTGCCAGCAGTTACTCCTCCCCACGGAGCAATCAGCCCCAGCATTTT
CASSYSSPRSNQPQHF
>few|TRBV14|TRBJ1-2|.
TGTGCCAGCAGCCATGGACACCCGCGATATGGCTACACCTTC
CASSHGHPRYGYTF
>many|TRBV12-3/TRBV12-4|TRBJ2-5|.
TGTGCCAGCAGCTGGACAGACAAAGAGACCCAGTACTTC
CASSWTDKETQYF
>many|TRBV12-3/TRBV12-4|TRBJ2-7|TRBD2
TGTGCCAGCAGTCCCCTAGGGTCGCGGGGGGCCCACGAGCAGTACTTC
CASSPLGSRGAHEQYF
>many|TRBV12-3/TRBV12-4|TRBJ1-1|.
TGTGCCAGCAGTTTTATGTCTGCAGCTTTCTTT
CASSFMSAAFF
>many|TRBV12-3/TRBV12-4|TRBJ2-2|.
TGTGCCAGCAGTTTAGACCTTGGCAGGTTTGGCGGGGAGCTGTTTTTT
CASSLDLGRFGGELFF
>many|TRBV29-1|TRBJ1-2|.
TGCAGCGTGTCAGAGGATGGTGGCTACACCTTC
CSVSEDGGYTF
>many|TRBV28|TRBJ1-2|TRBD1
TGTGCCAGCCGACAGGGGGTTATTCATGGCTACACCTTC
CASRQGVIHGYTF
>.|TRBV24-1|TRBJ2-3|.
TGTGCCACCAGTGATGATGAGCTATTCACAGATACGCAGTATTTT
CATSDDELFTDTQYF
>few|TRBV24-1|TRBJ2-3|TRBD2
TGTGCCACCAGTGATTGGACTAGCGGCACAGATACGCAGTATTTT
CATSDWTSGTDTQYF
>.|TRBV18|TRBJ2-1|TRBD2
TGTGCCAGCTCCTCAGGGGCTAGCGGGAGAGTAAATGAGCAGTTCTTC
CASSSGASGRVNEQFF
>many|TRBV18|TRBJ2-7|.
TGTGCCAGCTCCCCTCTGGGGGCCTACGAGCAGTACTTC
CASSPLGAYEQYF
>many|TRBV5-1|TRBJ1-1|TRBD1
TGCGCCAGCAGCTTGTTTGGGACAGGGGGGAGTAGGGCTGAAGCTTTCTTT
CASSLFGTGGSRAEAFF
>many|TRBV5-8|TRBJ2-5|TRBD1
TGTGCCAGCAGCCCGAGGGACAGGGCCCAAGAGACCCAGTACTTC
CASSPRDRAQETQYF
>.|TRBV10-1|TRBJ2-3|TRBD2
TGCGCCAGCAGTTCGGGAGCGGGGGCCGGCTCAGATACGCAGTATTTT
CASSSGAGAGSDTQYF
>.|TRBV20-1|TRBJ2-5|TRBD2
TGCAGTGCTAGACTAGCGGGAGCACAGCAGACCCAGTACTTC
CSARLAGAQQTQYF
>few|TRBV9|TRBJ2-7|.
TGTGCCAGCAGCGTAGCGGCAGGTTACCCCTACGAGCAGTACTTC
CASSVAAGYPYEQYF
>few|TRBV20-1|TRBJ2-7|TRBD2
TGCAGTGCTAGAAGGTTTGGACTAGCTTCTTACGAGCAGTACTTC
CSARRFGLASYEQYF
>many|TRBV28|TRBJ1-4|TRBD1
TGTGCCAGCAGTTACCCTCTACCGGGACAGGTTCGGGAAAAACTGTTTTTT
CASSYPLPGQVREKLFF
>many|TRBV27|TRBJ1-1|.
TGTGCCAGCAGTTTAGTTGGGGGCCGCTGGTCCAACACTGAAGCTTTCTTT
CASSLVGGRWSNTEAFF
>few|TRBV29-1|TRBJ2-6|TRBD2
TGCAGCGTTGCGGGAGGGCCTGGGGCCAACGTCCTGACTTTC
CSVAGGPGANVLTF
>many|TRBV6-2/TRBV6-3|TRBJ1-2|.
TGTGCCAGCAGGCCTACCCTGGGACAAACAAGCAGAGGCTACACCTTC
CASRPTLGQTSRGYTF
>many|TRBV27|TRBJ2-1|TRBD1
TGTGCCAGCACCCGATTCCTGACGGGACAGGGGGCTAATGAGCAGTTCTTC
CASTRFLTGQGANEQFF
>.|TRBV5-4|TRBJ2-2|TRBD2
TGTGCCAGCAGCCGTGGGACTAGCGGGGGCACGAACACCGGGGAGCTGTTTTTT
CASSRGTSGGTNTGELFF
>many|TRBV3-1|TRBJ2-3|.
TGTGCCAGCAGCCAAGGAACCCGGGGGTTCGAAGATACGCAGTATTTT
CASSQGTRGFEDTQYF
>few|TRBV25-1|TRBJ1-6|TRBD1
TGTGCCAGCAGTGAATATAAGGGACAGGATAATTCACCCCTCCACTTT
CASSEYKGQDNSPLHF
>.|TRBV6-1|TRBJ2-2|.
TGTGCCAGTAGTAGGCTAGGAACCGGGGAGCTGTTTTTT
CASSRLGTGELFF
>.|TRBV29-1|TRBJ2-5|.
TGCAGCGCAAAGAACCCCGCCCGTTCAGTGGCTCAAGAGACCCAGTACTTC
CSAKNPARSVAQETQYF
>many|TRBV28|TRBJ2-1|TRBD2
TGTGCCAGCCGTCTCGGCGGGAGGACCAATGAGCAGTTCTTC
CASRLGGRTNEQFF
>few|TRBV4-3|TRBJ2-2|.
TGCGCCAGCAGCCAAGATACGGGCCTCCCCGGGGAGCTGTTTTTT
CASSQDTGLPGELFF
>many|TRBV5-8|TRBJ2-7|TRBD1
TGTGCCAGCAGCCCGAACCCTGCGGGACAGGGGGGCTTCGGGACCTACGAGCAGTACTTC
CASSPNPAGQGGFGTYEQYF
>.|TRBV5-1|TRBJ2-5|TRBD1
TGCGCCAGCAGCCTCCGGGACAGTACTCAAGAGACCCAGTACTTC
CASSLRDSTQETQYF
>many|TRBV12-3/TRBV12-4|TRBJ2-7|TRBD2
TGTGCCAGCAGTTCCCGTGAGGTAGCGGGAGACTACGAGCAGTACTTC
CASSSREVAGDYEQYF
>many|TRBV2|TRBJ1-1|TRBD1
TGTGCCAGCAGAGGGGACAGTAGGGCTGAAGCTTTCTTT
CASRGDSRAEAFF
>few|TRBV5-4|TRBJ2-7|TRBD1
TGTGCCAGCAGCTTGGTAGGGGGCCACGAGCAGTACTTC
CASSLVGGHEQYF
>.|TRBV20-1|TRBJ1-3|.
TGCAGTGCTAGAGATGATAGCTTCTCTGGAAACACCATATATTTT
CSARDDSFSGNTIYF
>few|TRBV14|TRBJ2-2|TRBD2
TGTGCCAGCAGCCTAAGAGCGGGGCCTTCGTCTGGGGAGCTGTTTTTT
CASSLRAGPSSGELFF
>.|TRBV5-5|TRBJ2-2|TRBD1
TGTGCCAGCAGCAGAACAGGGGTAACGGCCGGGGAGCTGTTTTTT
CASSRTGVTAGELFF
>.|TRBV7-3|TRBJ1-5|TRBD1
TGTGCCAGCAGCTCGGATTGGGACAGGGGGGATAATCAGCCCCAGCATTTT
CASSSDWDRGDNQPQHF
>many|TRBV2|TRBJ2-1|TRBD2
TGTGCCAGCAGTGAGCTCCAGCGGGGGCGCTCCTACAATGAGCAGTTCTTC
CASSELQRGRSYNEQFF
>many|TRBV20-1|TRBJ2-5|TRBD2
TGCAGTGCCCCAGAACTAGCGGGAGTGAGAGAGACCCAGTACTTC
CSAPELAGVRETQYF
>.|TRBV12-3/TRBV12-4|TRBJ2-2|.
TGTGCCAGCAGCCCGAAGGGGCGGCTGTTCTTT
CASSPKGRLFF